Following are 18 T cell receptor beta chains from one sample sequenced in a study of blood T cell repertoires in COVID-19. The method was immunoSEQ multiplex PCR; TCRdb's version includes in-frame clones alone and lacks a portion of them. The sample carries roughly 36,000 clones, more than 75% recorded once. Sequences were obtained from peripheral blood. All receptors come from a man of 80 years or more with active COVID-19.

The chain carries TRBV4-1 and TRBJ2-3; 13 bases agree with TRBD2. V shed 7 bases, J shed 0 bases, and the junction held 7 bases outside the gene matches. Germline V gene sequence: CDR1 MGHRA, CDR2 YSYEKL. The CDR3 covers 17 residues. The CDR3 here is CASTLAGGPRSTDTQYF. The CDR3 DNA reads as TGCGCCAGCACACTAGCGGGAGGGCCAAGGAGCACAGATACGCAGTATTTT.

The V and J genes are TRBV7-9 and TRBJ1-2, with TRBD1 matching 7 bases. Germline V gene data show CDR1 as SEHNR and CDR2 as FQNEAQ (reference sequence). This CDR3 region has 12 residues. The DNA of the CDR3 is TGTGCTACAGGGGTTGCGGACTATGGCTACACCTTC. This translates into CATGVADYGYTF.

This chain connects TRBV28 to TRBJ2-2; TRBD1 aligns across 10 bases. The trim removed 6 bases at V and 5 bases at J, leaving 3 bases unmatched. The V gene's germline CDR1 is MDHEN and CDR2 SYDVKM. The CDR3 runs 14 residues. The CDR3 sequence: CASSSGQGTGELFF. CDR3 nucleotide sequence: TGTGCCAGCAGCTCGGGACAGGGGACCGGGGAGCTGTTTTTT. Full variable domain (remainder filled in from reference TRBV28 and TRBJ2-2): DVKVTQSSRYLVKRTGEKVFLECVQDMDHENMFWYRQDPGLGLRLIYFSYDVKMKEKGDIPEGYSVSREKKERFSLILESASTNQTSMYLCASSSGQGTGELFFGEGSRLTVL.

The chain couples TRBV5-6 to TRBJ2-7; the D is unclear. This CDR3 spans 13 amino acids. Germline lookup yields CDR1 SGHDT and CDR2 YYEEEE. V lost 5 bases to trimming and J lost 5 bases, with 14 bases between them. The CDR3 sequence is CASSSSEVNEQYF. The CDR3 DNA is TGTGCCAGCAGTTCCTCAGAGGTCAACGAGCAGTACTTC.

This rearrangement joins TRBV15 to TRBJ2-2, with D possibly being TRBD1 (6 bases). The CDR3 consists of 15 residues. Germline CDR1 and CDR2: LNHNV and YYDKDF (reference sequence). V lost 1 base and J lost 4, with 10 bases in between. The CDR3 DNA reads TGTGCCACCAGCAGAGGCAGGGGCATCACCGGGGAGCTGTTTTTT. It codes for CATSRGRGITGELFF.

The chain recombines TRBV18 with TRBJ2-6; D gene unclear. Germline V gives CDR1 KGHSH, CDR2 LQKENI. Trimming pared 3 bases from V and 4 bases from J, leaving 7 bases between. The CDR3 spans 14 residues. As DNA, the CDR3 is TGTGCCAGCTCACCCGGGTCCGGGGCCAACGTCCTGACTTTC. Residues: CASSPGSGANVLTF.

This rearrangement joins TRBV7-9 to TRBJ1-4; D call uncertain. This CDR3 region has 12 residues. The V end lost 8 bases, the J end lost 4 bases, and 8 bases lay between the germline ends. Germline lookup yields CDR1 SEHNR and CDR2 FQNEAQ (reference sequence). CDR3 protein: CASSEVNEKLFF. The CDR3 DNA reads TGTGCCAGCTCCGAGGTTAATGAAAAACTGTTTTTT. The whole variable domain, filled in from reference TRBV7-9 and TRBJ1-4, reads DTGVSQNPRHKITKRGQNVTFRCDPISEHNRLYWYRQTLGQGPEFLTYFQNEAQLEKSRLLSDRFSAERPKGSFSTLEIQRTEQGDSAMYLCASSEVNEKLFFGSGTQLSVL.

This chain links TRBV7-2 with TRBJ1-5, with 7 positions matching TRBD1. The germline V gene has CDR1 SGHTA and CDR2 FQGNSA. V was clipped by 1 base and J by 6 bases; unmatched bases: 6. CDR3 length equals 15 residues. In nucleotides, the CDR3 is TGTGCCAGCAGCTTAGAAACCAGGGGGAGTCAGCCCCAGCATTTT. The encoded protein is CASSLETRGSQPQHF.

The chain couples TRBV7-6 to TRBJ2-2; 8 nucleotides agree with TRBD2. The V and J ends lost 1 base and 4 bases, in that order; junction bases with no gene match: 2. The CDR3 has 15 amino acids. Germline lookup yields CDR1 SGHVS and CDR2 FNYEAQ. The CDR3 protein is CASSLVREGTGELFF. CDR3 in DNA: TGTGCCAGCAGCTTAGTACGGGAGGGCACCGGGGAGCTGTTTTTT.

The chain couples TRBV5-4 to TRBJ1-1; D remains ambiguous. The germline CDR1 and CDR2 sequences are SGHNT and YYREEE (reference sequence). V lost 3 bases, J lost 1 base, and 10 bases lay in between. The CDR3 totals 14 residues. The CDR3 is CASSSTIKNTEAFF. The CDR3 DNA sequence: TGTGCCAGCAGCTCGACAATAAAGAACACTGAAGCTTTCTTT.

The V and J genes are TRBV18 and TRBJ1-5; D not certain. Deletions cut 3 bases from V and 3 bases from J, with 6 bases between. Germline CDR1 and CDR2: KGHSH and LQKENI. The CDR3 has 13 amino acids. This chain's CDR3 is CASSPDSNQPQHF. The DNA of the CDR3 is TGTGCCAGCTCACCCGACTCCAATCAGCCCCAGCATTTT.

This clone was observed a single time. CDR3 sequence: CASSKRCLAEYTDTQYF. The CDR3 region has the DNA TGTGCCAGCAGCAAAAGGTGTCTAGCGGAATACACAGATACGCAGTATTTT. The chain uses TRBV21-1 and TRBJ2-3; whether TRBD2, the table's D call, matches the DNA was not checked. TRBV21-1 is designated a pseudogene. This CDR3 contains 17 residues.

V and J are TRBV6-6 and TRBJ2-7; TRBD1 matches 10 bases. This CDR3 contains 14 residues. CDR1 is MNHNY, CDR2 SVGAGI, per germline (reference sequence). V lost 2 bases to trimming and J lost 7 bases; unmatched junction nucleotides: 5. This CDR3 reads CASSYPRGQGEQYF. Here the CDR3 DNA reads TGTGCCAGCAGTTACCCCCGGGGACAGGGGGAGCAGTACTTC.

The gene calls are TRBV28 and TRBJ2-2, with D possibly being TRBD2 (5 bases). CDR1 and CDR2 from the germline V gene are MDHEN and SYDVKM. The ends were cut back, 6 bases at V and 5 bases at J, with 16 bases in the middle. This CDR3 region has 15 residues. This chain's CDR3 is CASREERAGTGELFF. The DNA of the CDR3 is TGTGCCAGCAGGGAAGAGAGGGCCGGGACCGGGGAGCTGTTTTTT.

V is TRBV7-8 and J is TRBJ2-1, with TRBD2 matching 9 bases. This CDR3 has 18 amino acids. CDR1 SGHVS and CDR2 FQNEAQ come from the germline V gene. Germline trimming cut 1 base from V and 0 bases from J; bases unmatched to any gene: 7. The CDR3 sequence is CASSLGLAGIVSYNEQFF. As DNA, the CDR3 is TGTGCCAGCAGCTTAGGGCTAGCGGGAATCGTCTCCTACAATGAGCAGTTCTTC.

The CDR3 reads CASRTGGGGSLSYNEQFF. The CDR3 bases are TGTGCCAGCAGGACAGGGGGAGGCGGGAGTCTCTCATACAATGAGCAGTTCTTC. The chain has TRBV28 and TRBJ2-1; 9 nucleotides match TRBD1. The junction had 16 bases not matched to a gene; V was cut back by 6 bases and J by 4 bases. Germline V gene sequence: CDR1 MDHEN, CDR2 SYDVKM. The CDR3 has 18 residues.

This clone has a single count. The rearrangement joins TRBV5-1 to TRBJ1-4; D is unresolved. The CDR3 has 16 amino acids. Trimming took off 4 bases at V and 4 bases at J, with 17 bases between the two ends. The V gene's germline CDR1 is SGHRS and CDR2 YFSETQ. The CDR3 here is CASSKGGGLSNEKLFF. The CDR3 nucleotides read TGCGCCAGCAGCAAGGGAGGCGGGTTGAGTAATGAAAAACTGTTTTTT.

The chain links TRBV4-3 to TRBJ2-5, with 7 bases that match TRBD2. V gave up 0 bases and J gave up 6 bases; unmatched junction bases: 4. Looked up from germline, CDR1 is LGHNA and CDR2 is YSLEER. The CDR3 is made up of 14 amino acids. Here the CDR3 reads CASSQERLAKTQYF. CDR3 in DNA: TGCGCCAGCAGCCAAGAACGACTAGCAAAGACCCAGTACTTC.